Listed below are T cell receptor beta chains from one sample, sequenced in a study of T cell changes during pregnancy in multiple sclerosis. TCRdb's copy holds only in-frame clones and misses some; the assay was immunoSEQ multiplex PCR. The data show 30,000 to 50,000 clones, 90% to 95% seen once. The material sequenced was CD4+ T cells from peripheral blood mononuclear cells, taken in the third trimester of pregnancy. The receptors originated from a female donor with multiple sclerosis, enrolled in a pregnancy study. Both conserved end residues are part of each CDR3. A D gene is named only where the DNA matches it firmly. Part of the rows lack a size; the others show once, few, many or a class for expanded clones.

d_gene	v_gene	abundance	j_gene	CDR3nt	CDR3aa
.	TRBV19	.	TRBJ2-2	TGTGCCAGTAGTATGGGCAGGGACACCGGGGAGCTGTTTTTT	CASSMGRDTGELFF
.	TRBV6-6	.	TRBJ2-7	TGTGCCAGCCTCACCCAGTCCTACGAGCAGTACTTC	CASLTQSYEQYF
.	TRBV9	.	TRBJ2-1	TGTGCCAGCAGTACACAGGGTTACAATGAGCAGTTCTTC	CASSTQGYNEQFF
TRBD2	TRBV27	.	TRBJ2-3	TGTGCCAGCAGTGCTCTAGCGGGAGTACCAGATACGCAGTATTTT	CASSALAGVPDTQYF
TRBD1	TRBV28	once	TRBJ1-2	TGTGCCACCGGGATGGGGCAGGGGGAATGGTATGGCTACACCTTC	CATGMGQGEWYGYTF
TRBD2	TRBV6-1	.	TRBJ2-7	TGTGCCAGCAGTGCTACTAGCGGGAGGCCCTCGGTCCCCTACGAGCAGTACTTC	CASSATSGRPSVPYEQYF
TRBD2	TRBV5-1	.	TRBJ2-1	TGCGCCAGCAGCTTGGTTCTAGCGGGAGGGAGGACCTACAATGAGCAGTTCTTC	CASSLVLAGGRTYNEQFF
.	TRBV18	.	TRBJ2-7	TGTGCCAGCTCACTTCGCTTCAGGGCCTACGAGCAGTACTTC	CASSLRFRAYEQYF
.	TRBV21-1	once	TRBJ2-7	TGTGCCAGCAGCGCAAGACTAGCGGGAGTTTACGAGCAGTACTTC	CASSARLAGVYEQYF
TRBD2	TRBV19	once	TRBJ2-7	TGTGCCACCAGCTGGGCTAGCGGTACCTACGAGCAGTACTTC	CATSWASGTYEQYF
TRBD2	TRBV27	.	TRBJ2-3	TGTGCCAGCAGTTTCCTACTAGCGAAAGATACGCAGTATTTT	CASSFLLAKDTQYF
.	TRBV6-1	.	TRBJ2-2	TGTGCCAGCAGGGGGGGGAACACCGGGGAGCTGTTTTTT	CASRGGNTGELFF
.	TRBV27	.	TRBJ2-7	TGTGCCAGCAGTCCCTTCCAGGGATACGAGCAGTACTTC	CASSPFQGYEQYF
.	TRBV6-1	.	TRBJ1-1	TGTGCCAGCACCGTCGGGGGTCAAATGAACACTGAAGCTTTCTTT	CASTVGGQMNTEAFF
TRBD1	TRBV2	.	TRBJ2-6	TGTGCCAGCGGCAAGACAGGGGACAACGTCCTGACTTTC	CASGKTGDNVLTF
.	TRBV28	few	TRBJ1-1	TGTGCCAGCAGTCCCATCAGGGGCCCCGCTGAAGCTTTCTTT	CASSPIRGPAEAFF
TRBD1	TRBV7-9	.	TRBJ1-2	TGTGCCAGCAGCTTAGGACAGGGAGATGGCTACACCTTC	CASSLGQGDGYTF
.	TRBV9	.	TRBJ1-4	TGTGCCAGCAGCGCCGAGGGGGCAACTAATGAAAAACTGTTTTTT	CASSAEGATNEKLFF
.	TRBV10-3	few	TRBJ1-1	TGTGCCATCAGTGATGCTTACAAGAACACTGAAGCTTTCTTT	CAISDAYKNTEAFF
.	TRBV19	.	TRBJ2-2	TGTGCCAGTAGTATTGGGGGAGGTCTCTCCACCGGGGAGCTGTTTTTT	CASSIGGGLSTGELFF
TRBD1	TRBV6-1	.	TRBJ2-3	TGTGCCAGCAGGGGATACCGGACAGGGGCAGATACGCAGTATTTT	CASRGYRTGADTQYF
TRBD2	TRBV7-3	.	TRBJ2-5	TGTGCCAGCAGCTTAAGCGGGAGTAAGACCCAGTACTTC	CASSLSGSKTQYF
.	TRBV20-1	.	TRBJ1-2	TGCAGTGCTAAGGGGAATGGCTACACCTTC	CSAKGNGYTF
TRBD1	TRBV28	.	TRBJ1-4	TGTGCCAGCAGCCAATCCCCGGGACAGCCCCATGAAAAACTGTTTTTT	CASSQSPGQPHEKLFF
TRBD2	TRBV10-3	.	TRBJ2-7	TGTGCCATCAGTGATCCAATGACTAGCGGGGCCAGCTACGAGCAGTACTTC	CAISDPMTSGASYEQYF
.	TRBV6-8	.	TRBJ1-5	TGTGCCAGCAGTTCCGGGAGCGATCAGCCCCAGCATTTT	CASSSGSDQPQHF
TRBD2	TRBV7-9	.	TRBJ2-3	TGTGCCAGCAGCTCACGGACTAGCGGGAGTTATGATACGCAGTATTTT	CASSSRTSGSYDTQYF
TRBD2	TRBV5-1	.	TRBJ2-5	TGCGCCAGCAGCATCGAACTAGCGGGCCTCAAAGAGACCCAGTACTTC	CASSIELAGLKETQYF
TRBD2	TRBV12-5	.	TRBJ2-1	TGTGCTAGTGGTTTGGGGCGGGAGGGAGGCAATGAGCAGTTCTTC	CASGLGREGGNEQFF
TRBD2	TRBV10-1	.	TRBJ2-2	TGCGCCAGCAGTGAGTCTGGGGGGGCGAACACCGGGGAGCTGTTTTTT	CASSESGGANTGELFF
TRBD1	TRBV2	.	TRBJ2-5	TGTGCCAGCAGTTCTACAGGGGTGGTGGAGACCCAGTACTTC	CASSSTGVVETQYF
.	TRBV19	.	TRBJ2-3	TGTGCCAGTAAAGGAGGGGCAGATACGCAGTATTTT	CASKGGADTQYF
.	TRBV20-1	few	TRBJ1-1	TGCAGTGCCTCAACTGTCACTGAAGCTTTCTTT	CSASTVTEAFF
TRBD2	TRBV4-1	once	TRBJ2-1	TGCGCCAGCAGCCATAATAGCGGGGGCTCCTACAATGAGCAGTTCTTC	CASSHNSGGSYNEQFF
TRBD1	TRBV5-6	.	TRBJ1-2	TGTGCCAGCAGCACAGACAGGGTAAACTATGGCTACACCTTC	CASSTDRVNYGYTF
.	TRBV19	.	TRBJ2-5	TGTGCCAGTAGTACAGGGAAATGGGAGACCCAGTACTTC	CASSTGKWETQYF
TRBD1	TRBV19	.	TRBJ2-3	TGTGCCAGTAGAGACAGGGGAACAGATACGCAGTATTTT	CASRDRGTDTQYF
TRBD2	TRBV9	.	TRBJ2-1	TGTGCCAGCAGCGTGTTAGCGGGAGTCCACAATGAGCAGTTCTTC	CASSVLAGVHNEQFF
.	TRBV28	few	TRBJ2-7	TGTGCCAGCAGGGGAGGAGGGGCCTACGAGCAGTACTTC	CASRGGGAYEQYF
.	TRBV19	.	TRBJ1-5	TGTGCCAGTAATTCAGGGGCCGTTAGCAATCAGCCCCAGCATTTT	CASNSGAVSNQPQHF
TRBD2	TRBV7-2	.	TRBJ2-7	TGTGCCAGCAGCAAAGCCGGGACTAGCGGTTCCTACGAGCAGTACTTC	CASSKAGTSGSYEQYF
.	TRBV7-8	.	TRBJ2-1	TGTGCCAGCAGCTTCCGGAGGGCTGAGCAGTTCTTC	CASSFRRAEQFF
.	TRBV28	.	TRBJ2-4	TGTGCCAGCAGTTCCTTAGGGACTGATAAAAACATTCAGTACTTC	CASSSLGTDKNIQYF
.	TRBV5-1	.	TRBJ2-3	TGCGCCAGCAGCTTGCTCGCGGGAATTAGCACAGATACGCAGTATTTT	CASSLLAGISTDTQYF
TRBD2	TRBV5-1	.	TRBJ2-3	TGCGCCAGCAGCTTGGGATCTCTAGCGGAAGGAGATACGCAGTATTTT	CASSLGSLAEGDTQYF
TRBD1	TRBV4-1	.	TRBJ2-7	TGCGCCAGCAGCACACCACAGGGGCCCTCGGACGAGCAGTACTTC	CASSTPQGPSDEQYF
.	TRBV7-8	.	TRBJ2-7	TGTGCCAGCAGCTTAGTCCCAGGGGAAAACTACGAGCAGTACTTC	CASSLVPGENYEQYF
.	TRBV19	.	TRBJ1-1	TGTGCCAGTAGTATCGCAGGGAAGAACACTGAAGCTTTCTTT	CASSIAGKNTEAFF
.	TRBV28	.	TRBJ1-2	TGTGCCAGCAGTCAGAGGCTGGGCGGGGAGAACTATGGCTACACCTTC	CASSQRLGGENYGYTF
TRBD1	TRBV5-1	once	TRBJ2-5	TGCGCCAGCAGCCCAGAGACAGGGGGTTTCCAAGAGACCCAGTACTTC	CASSPETGGFQETQYF
TRBD2	TRBV9	.	TRBJ2-5	TGTGCCAGCAGTATAGCGGGAGTGGAGACCCAGTACTTC	CASSIAGVETQYF
TRBD2	TRBV5-6	.	TRBJ2-3	TGTGCCAGCAGCGTCATTAGCGGGGATACGCAGTATTTT	CASSVISGDTQYF
.	TRBV5-5	.	TRBJ1-1	TGTGCCAGCAGCTCTCTAACGAACACTGAAGCTTTCTTT	CASSSLTNTEAFF
TRBD1	TRBV2	.	TRBJ1-2	TGTGCCAGCAGTACCCCGCGGGACAGCTATGGCTACACCTTC	CASSTPRDSYGYTF